Below, 22 T cell receptor beta chains from the same sample are listed, as sequenced in a study of CD8+CD57+ T cells in acquired aplastic anemia. Investigators profiled TCR beta VDJ and CDR3 from genomic DNA template. From the reads, TCRdb called clonotypes with MiXCR, one entry per CDR3 protein. The sample has over 200,000 distinct CDR3 sequences; over 60% are singletons. Sequenced input: sorted CD4+, CD8+, or CD8+CD57+ T cells (not recorded which) from PBMCs. These receptors were taken from a human donor in good health.

The chain couples TRBV7-8 to TRBJ1-5; 7 positions match TRBD1. Germline V lookup: CDR1 SGHVS, CDR2 FQNEAQ. The CDR3 totals 15 residues. V dropped 1 base and J dropped 7; count of bases not matched to a gene: 7. CDR3 bases: TGTGCCAGCAGCTTAGGGGACAGAGAGATCCAGCCCCAGCATTTT. This gives the protein CASSLGDREIQPQHF.

This clonotype has just one count. V usage is TRBV6-5 and J usage is TRBJ2-7; D possibly matches TRBD1 or TRBD2 (6 bases each). Germline V gene sequence: CDR1 MNHEY, CDR2 SVGAGI. CDR3 length: 16 amino acids. The V end lost 5 bases, the J end lost 0 bases, and 17 bases lay between the germline ends. CDR3 sequence: CASSEGRTVSSYEQYF. The CDR3, as DNA: TGTGCCAGCAGTGAAGGGAGGACAGTGAGCTCCTACGAGCAGTACTTC.

The rearrangement uses TRBV2 and TRBJ2-7; TRBD1 matches at 8 bases. The CDR3 totals 15 residues. The V and J ends lost 6 bases and 5 bases, in that order; junction bases with no gene match: 12. The germline gives CDR1 SNHLY, CDR2 FYNNEI. This CDR3 is CASRFDRGETHEQYF. For the CDR3, the DNA is TGTGCCAGCAGGTTCGACAGGGGTGAAACCCACGAGCAGTACTTC.

At least ten counts were recorded for this clonotype. The V and J genes are TRBV27 and TRBJ2-7, with 8 bases matching TRBD1. Per germline, CDR1 MNHEY and CDR2 SMNVEV (reference sequence). V lost 5 bases, J lost 3 bases, and 6 bases stayed unmatched. The CDR3 loop spans 14 amino acids. The CDR3, as DNA: TGTGCCAGCAGTGTCCAGGGGGCCAACTACGAGCAGTACTTC. As protein: CASSVQGANYEQYF.

Turning to this clonotype: One junction end does not reproduce the germline sequence, and a read error may be involved. The chain carries TRBV29-1 and TRBJ2-1; D is undetermined. Germline V CDR1 and CDR2: SQVTM, ANQGSEA. The CDR3 contains 12 residues. The CDR3, as DNA: TGCAGCGTCGTGGCGGAAGGGTATGAGCAGCTCTTC. Its protein product is CSVVAEGYEQLF.

This clonotype was recorded at least ten times. The V and J genes are TRBV4-1 and TRBJ2-3, with D perhaps matching TRBD1 (6 bases). Germline V lookup: CDR1 MGHRA, CDR2 YSYEKL. Trimming removed 0 bases from V and 4 bases from J, with 8 bases in between. The CDR3 has 14 amino acids. CDR3 protein: CASSQDKGADTQYF. The CDR3 DNA is TGCGCCAGCAGCCAAGATAAGGGGGCAGATACGCAGTATTTT.

J is TRBJ2-1 and V is TRBV28; no clear D gene. V lost 5 bases and J 7 bases, leaving 21 bases between the germline ends. Germline-derived CDR1 and CDR2 are MDHEN and SYDVKM. This CDR3 is 16 amino acids long. The CDR3 DNA reads as TGTGCCAGCAGTCTACTCCAAGGTTGGCAGACGAATGAGCAGTTCTTC. This translates into CASSLLQGWQTNEQFF.

This sequence joins TRBV12-3 or TRBV12-4 and TRBJ2-5; D is perhaps TRBD2 (7 bases). Trimming took off 3 bases at V and 1 base at J, with 12 bases between the two ends. CDR3 length: 15 residues. The CDR3 nucleotides read TGTGCCAGCAGTTTCTGGAGGGGGGGCCAAGAGACCCAGTACTTC. Translation gives CASSFWRGGQETQYF.

The chain recombines TRBV9 with TRBJ2-2; the match to TRBD1 covers 7 bases. Germline CDR1 and CDR2: SGDLS and YYNGEE. V trimming: 0 bases; J trimming: 6 bases; junction bases outside the gene matches: 14. CDR3 length: 18 residues. The CDR3 region has the DNA TGTGCCAGCAGCGTAGATCCCCGTGAGCAGGGGGAACCCGGGGAGCTGTTTTTT. It encodes CASSVDPREQGEPGELFF.

The chain carries TRBV12-3 or TRBV12-4 and TRBJ1-2; D gene unclear. This CDR3 is built from 17 residues. Deletions cut 5 bases from V and 3 bases from J, with 22 bases between. The DNA of the CDR3 is TGTGCCAGCAGTACAAGCTCGGGCAGCCAAGTCCACTATGGCTACACCTTC. Translating gives CASSTSSGSQVHYGYTF.

The chain links TRBV9 to TRBJ2-7; TRBD2 matches 12 bases. V was clipped by 3 bases and J by 12 bases; unmatched bases: 4. CDR1 and CDR2 from the germline V gene are SGDLS and YYNGEE. The CDR3 consists of 12 residues. The CDR3 nucleotides are TGTGCCAGCAGCGCACGACTAGCGGGAGCGTACTTC. Amino acid sequence: CASSARLAGAYF.

This clonotype was seen once. One base away lies a much larger clone, so this may be a sequencing read error. The rearrangement uses TRBV4-1 and TRBJ2-2; D gene ambiguous. Trimming took 5 bases from V and 9 from J, leaving 10 bases between them. Germline V gene data show CDR1 as MGHRA and CDR2 as YSYEKL. The CDR3 length is 12 residues. CDR3 bases: TGCGCCAGCAGCGACGCGGCTCGGGAGCTGTTTTTT. Amino acids: CASSDAARELFF.

The J gene is TRBJ2-5, the V gene TRBV7-6; D gene unclear. The CDR3 is made up of 17 amino acids. The germline V gene has CDR1 SGHVS and CDR2 FNYEAQ. Between the trimmed V and J ends, which lost 0 bases and 2 bases, there was a span of 16 bases. The CDR3, as DNA: TGTGCCAGCAGCTTAGCGGCGCCCCAAAGCAGGCAAGAGACCCAGTACTTC. Translating gives CASSLAAPQSRQETQYF.

This clonotype was counted at least ten times. This rearrangement joins TRBV29-1 to TRBJ2-6; 8 positions agree with TRBD1. With 3 bases clipped from V and 1 base from J, the junction kept 11 bases outside the gene matches. CDR1 is SQVTM and CDR2 is ANQGSEA in the germline V gene. This CDR3 spans 18 amino acids. CDR3 sequence (DNA): TGCAGCGTTGATGTGGGGACAGGTTCTTTTTCTGGGGCCAACGTCCTGACTTTC. Residues: CSVDVGTGSFSGANVLTF.

At least ten counts were recorded for this clonotype. The chain couples TRBV11-3 to TRBJ2-1; 13 positions agree with TRBD2. Germline CDR1 and CDR2: SGHNT and YENEEA. The V segment lost 0 bases and the J segment 4 bases; nucleotides outside the gene matches: 3. The CDR3 runs to 17 residues. The CDR3 bases are TGTGCCAGCAGCTTAGATGGGACTAGCGGGGCGTACAATGAGCAGTTCTTC. Translated, it gives CASSLDGTSGAYNEQFF. Full variable domain (outside the CDR3, taken from reference TRBV11-3 and TRBJ2-1): EAGVVQSPRYKIIEKKQPVAFWCNPISGHNTLYWYLQNLGQGPELLIRYENEEAVDDSQLPKDRFSAERLKGVDSTLKIQPAELGDSAVYLCASSLDGTSGAYNEQFFGPGTRLTVL.

This clonotype was detected once. The chain uses TRBV6-5 and TRBJ1-5, with 10 bases fitting TRBD1. CDR1 is MNHEY and CDR2 is SVGAGI in the germline V gene. The CDR3 runs to 16 residues. With 8 bases clipped from V and 5 bases from J, the junction kept 12 bases outside the gene matches. The CDR3 nucleotides are TGTGCCAGCGGTACCGGGACAGGGGAGGTATATCAGCCCCAGCATTTT. This gives the protein CASGTGTGEVYQPQHF.

The V gene is TRBV6-1, the J gene TRBJ2-7; TRBD2 agrees at 14 bases. Germline lookup yields CDR1 MNHNS and CDR2 SASEGT. This CDR3 region has 16 residues. Losses at the gene ends were 10 bases for V and 0 bases for J; bases not matched to a gene: 8. The DNA of the CDR3 is TGTGCCACCTCGGGACTAGCGGGAGTAAGCTCCTACGAGCAGTACTTC. It translates to CATSGLAGVSSYEQYF.

The chain couples TRBV5-1 to TRBJ2-7, with 8 nucleotides matching TRBD1. V was pared by 0 bases and J by 5 bases, with 4 bases of the junction left unmatched. Per germline, CDR1 SGHRS and CDR2 YFSETQ. The CDR3 contains 14 residues. For the CDR3, the DNA is TGCGCCAGCAGCTTGGGGGACAGGTCCCACGAGCAGTACTTC. Its translation: CASSLGDRSHEQYF.

The chain links TRBV20-1 to TRBJ2-3; D is perhaps TRBD2 (5 bases). Trimming took 7 bases from V and 0 from J, leaving 11 bases between them. The V gene's germline CDR1 is DFQATT and CDR2 SNEGSKA (reference sequence). This CDR3 has 13 residues. The CDR3 is CSVTDSSTDTQYF. The CDR3 DNA reads TGCAGTGTAACGGACTCTAGCACAGATACGCAGTATTTT.

This clonotype has only a few counts. V and J are TRBV27 and TRBJ2-1; TRBD2 matches at 12 bases. Germline lookup yields CDR1 MNHEY and CDR2 SMNVEV (reference sequence). The V gene end was trimmed by 3 bases and the J gene end by 6 bases; junction bases not matched to a gene: 0. CDR3 size: 14 residues. In nucleotides, the CDR3 is TGTGCCAGCAGTTTGACTAGCGGGAGCAATGAGCAGTTCTTC. This sequence encodes CASSLTSGSNEQFF.

The chain joins TRBV7-9 to TRBJ1-2, with D uncertain. The germline V and J ends were trimmed by 3 bases and 8 bases, with 13 bases remaining between them. From germline, CDR1 is SEHNR and CDR2 FQNEAQ (reference sequence). The CDR3 totals 13 residues. The CDR3 sequence is CASSLDVVLGYTF. The DNA for the CDR3 is TGTGCCAGCAGCTTGGACGTGGTTCTAGGCTACACCTTC.

The rearrangement joins TRBV20-1 to TRBJ2-7; 7 positions match TRBD1. The germline V gene encodes CDR1 DFQATT and CDR2 SNEGSKA (reference sequence). The CDR3 has 13 amino acids. Losses at the gene ends were 1 base for V and 7 bases for J; bases not matched to a gene: 7. CDR3 sequence (DNA): TGCAGTGCTAGAGGGGGACAGTCGGAGGAGCAGTACTTC. Its translation: CSARGGQSEEQYF.